Within the sample, the clone carrying this T cell receptor beta chain is medium-sized. What it binds is unknown. This CDR3 is built from 12 residues. The V gene lost 4 bases and the J gene lost 7 bases, with 8 bases spanning the gap. Germline V gives CDR1 LGHDT, CDR2 YNNKEL (reference sequence). Unique molecular identifiers tagged individual cDNA molecules. Via MiXCR, TCRdb re-called the 5' RACE reads, giving one row per CDR3 protein. The sample lists fewer than 35,000 distinct CDR3 sequences; around 5.3% were seen once. These data come from a study of early T cells in non-severe SARS-CoV-2 infection. In the study overall: Bulk RNA taken from unsorted whole blood was sequenced, leaving chains unpaired. Study observations and caveats: Sequences matched to VDJdb favored anti-spike CD8 responses, while private and CD4 specificities were missed.

V and J are TRBV3-1 and TRBJ2-1; D remains unclear. Sequencing used whole blood. This clonotype was obtained from an adult who was a healthcare worker with PCR-confirmed SARS-CoV-2 infection or an uninfected control (not recorded which). The CDR3 DNA is TGTGCCAGCAGCCTAACTGGGAATGAGCAGTTCTTC. Protein: CASSLTGNEQFF.